The clone carrying this TCR beta chain has only a few counts. These data come from a study of technical replicates of blood from a handful of donors. Germline CDR1 reads SGHNT; CDR2 reads YENEEA. The V gene end was trimmed by 3 bases and the J gene end by 3 bases; junction bases not matched to a gene: 2. The CDR3 covers 15 residues. Profiling relied on immunoSEQ multiplex PCR, and the TCRdb table lists in-frame clones only, not all of them. The data contain about 87,000 clones, roughly 94% of them singletons. V usage is TRBV11-3 and J usage is TRBJ2-1, with 10 bases lining up with TRBD1. This TCR was sampled from a human donor in good health. The sample comprised T cells isolated from PBMCs. CDR3 residues: CASSLGQGSYNEQFF. The CDR3 DNA is TGTGCCAGCAGCTTGGGACAGGGGAGCTACAATGAGCAGTTCTTC.